This T cell receptor beta chain came from a study of T cells after yellow fever vaccination. TCRdb processed the 5' RACE reads anew with MiXCR; each CDR3 protein has one entry. The table records approximately 90,000 distinct CDR3 sequences, roughly 13% of them present only once. CDR3 length: 14 amino acids. Germline V gene data show CDR1 as PRHDT and CDR2 as FYEKMQ (reference sequence). The V end was cut by 3 bases, the J end by 6 bases, with 15 bases between. This clonotype originated in a young man who received the YFV17D yellow fever vaccine. The chain has TRBV13 and TRBJ2-7, with a tentative D call TRBD2 (5 bases). The starting material was CD8+ T cells not binding an NS4B(214-222) dextramer, sorted from PBMCs, obtained approximately 22 days after the first yellow fever vaccination. In nucleotides, the CDR3 is TGTGCCAGCAGCTTGGGGAGACGGACGGGCGAGCAGTACGTC. The encoded protein is CASSLGRRTGEQYV.